This is a list of T cell receptor beta chains from one sample in a study of PD-L1 blockade in urothelial cancer. Here immunoSEQ multiplex PCR was the method, and the copy in TCRdb shows in-frame clones only, minus some. Of approximately 100,000 clones detected, roughly nine tenths appear once; the ten largest clones hold 0.97%. The sequenced sample was PBMCs, obtained around atezolizumab (anti-PD-L1) treatment. The receptors stem from a woman older than 75 with urothelial cancer. CDR3s include the opening cysteine and the closing phenylalanine or tryptophan. D genes are given only for firm matches. A clone size is listed for some rows: how often the clone was seen (once, few, many), or a class if it is expanded.

J gene | clone size | D gene | V gene | CDR3 protein | CDR3 DNA
TRBJ1-5 | . | . | TRBV5-4 | CASSLDGPGPQHF | TGTGCCAGCAGCTTGGACGGCCCGGGGCCCCAGCATTTT
TRBJ2-7 | . | . | TRBV27 | CASSKQGRYEQYF | TGTGCCAGCAGCAAACAGGGGAGGTACGAGCAGTACTTC
TRBJ1-1 | . | TRBD1 | TRBV9 | CASSVAVDRADTEAFF | TGTGCCAGCAGCGTAGCGGTAGACAGGGCGGACACTGAAGCTTTCTTT
TRBJ1-5 | . | . | TRBV6-4 | CASSMGRGQPQHF | TGTGCCAGCAGCATGGGTCGGGGTCAGCCCCAGCATTTT
TRBJ2-2 | once | TRBD1 | TRBV6-5 | CASSAGTGFSGELFF | TGTGCCAGCAGTGCCGGGACAGGATTTAGCGGGGAGCTGTTTTTT
TRBJ1-2 | . | . | TRBV19 | CASRRREWGYGYTF | TGTGCCAGCCGACGGAGGGAATGGGGCTATGGCTACACCTTC
TRBJ1-2 | . | TRBD1 | TRBV29-1 | CSVEPTGKDYGYTF | TGCAGCGTTGAACCGACAGGGAAGGACTATGGCTACACCTTC
TRBJ1-2 | . | TRBD1 | TRBV11-3 | CASSLDRGDGYTF | TGTGCCAGCAGCTTGGACAGGGGGGATGGCTACACCTTC
TRBJ1-1 | once | . | TRBV18 | CASSPNAPGQNTEAFF | TGTGCCAGCTCACCAAATGCCCCGGGACAGAACACTGAAGCTTTCTTT
TRBJ2-5 | once | . | TRBV5-1 | CASSLVGVQETQYF | TGCGCCAGCAGCTTGGTAGGGGTCCAAGAGACCCAGTACTTC
TRBJ2-7 | few | . | TRBV6-1 | CASSEWDTYEQYF | TGTGCCAGCAGTGAGTGGGACACCTACGAGCAGTACTTC
TRBJ2-1 | . | TRBD1 | TRBV5-1 | CASSLDSGGSYNEQFF | TGCGCCAGCAGCTTGGATTCAGGGGGCTCCTACAATGAGCAGTTCTTC
TRBJ1-1 | . | . | TRBV6-1 | CASIRPRGENTEAFF | TGTGCCAGCATAAGGCCAAGGGGTGAGAACACTGAAGCTTTCTTT
TRBJ2-5 | . | TRBD1 | TRBV5-1 | CASSLAEGGIETQYF | TGCGCCAGCAGCTTGGCCGAAGGGGGCATAGAGACCCAGTACTTC
TRBJ1-1 | . | . | TRBV5-1 | CASSPQSGNTEAFF | TGCGCCAGCAGCCCCCAATCAGGGAACACTGAAGCTTTCTTT
TRBJ2-7 | . | TRBD2 | TRBV10-1 | CASSETSGASYEQYF | TGCGCCAGCAGTGAGACTAGCGGGGCCTCCTACGAGCAGTACTTC
TRBJ2-3 | . | TRBD2 | TRBV7-2 | CASSLVGLAEDTQYF | TGTGCCAGCAGCTTAGTGGGACTAGCGGAAGATACGCAGTATTTT
TRBJ2-4 | . | TRBD2 | TRBV28 | CASSSPGTSGRPNNF | TGTGCCAGCAGTTCTCCCGGGACTAGCGGGAGGCCCAATAACTTC
TRBJ2-6 | . | . | TRBV9 | CASSEGGYPSGANVLTF | TGTGCCAGCAGCGAGGGCGGGTACCCCTCTGGGGCCAACGTCCTGACTTTC
TRBJ1-5 | . | . | TRBV5-1 | CASSPGGSGSNQPQHF | TGCGCCAGCAGCCCTGGGGGGTCTGGGAGCAATCAGCCCCAGCATTTT
TRBJ2-1 | . | TRBD1 | TRBV11-1 | CASSLVLGDRGNEQFF | TGTGCCAGCAGCTTAGTATTAGGAGACAGGGGCAATGAGCAGTTCTTC
TRBJ2-1 | . | . | TRBV2 | CASSDIQGRNEQFF | TGTGCCAGCAGTGATATACAGGGCCGGAATGAGCAGTTCTTC
TRBJ1-1 | . | . | TRBV10-3 | CAISAGAEGEAFF | TGTGCCATCAGTGCTGGGGCGGAGGGTGAAGCTTTCTTT
TRBJ2-6 | . | . | TRBV6-5 | CASKRTGSGANVLTF | TGTGCCAGCAAACGAACAGGGTCCGGGGCCAACGTCCTGACTTTC
TRBJ1-2 | . | TRBD1 | TRBV6-7 | CASSYSMAGGGYGYTF | TGTGCCAGCAGTTACTCGATGGCAGGGGGCGGGTATGGCTACACCTTC
TRBJ2-1 | . | TRBD2 | TRBV7-7 | CASSKLAGAGGYYNEQFF | TGTGCCAGCAGCAAACTAGCGGGAGCTGGGGGATACTACAATGAGCAGTTCTTC
TRBJ2-1 | . | . | TRBV4-2 | CASSQASSNEQFF | TGTGCCAGCAGCCAAGCCTCCTCCAATGAGCAGTTCTTC
TRBJ1-2 | . | TRBD1 | TRBV27 | CASSSTGDGYTF | TGTGCCAGCAGTTCTACAGGGGATGGCTACACCTTC
TRBJ1-1 | . | . | TRBV19 | CASTFNGGTEAFF | TGTGCCAGTACCTTTAACGGGGGAACTGAAGCTTTCTTT
TRBJ2-5 | once | . | TRBV7-8 | CASSLVSPSAQYF | TGTGCCAGCAGCTTAGTGTCACCGAGTGCCCAGTACTTC
TRBJ2-2 | . | TRBD2 | TRBV5-1 | CASTPGTMTNTGELFF | TGCGCCAGCACCCCCGGGACTATGACGAACACCGGGGAGCTGTTTTTT
TRBJ1-4 | . | . | TRBV20-1 | CSARVDEKLFF | TGCAGTGCTAGGGTAGATGAAAAACTGTTTTTT
TRBJ1-2 | few | . | TRBV28 | CASTPPGPIHYGYTF | TGTGCCAGCACCCCCCCAGGTCCGATTCACTATGGCTACACCTTC
TRBJ2-3 | . | TRBD2 | TRBV6-6 | CASSYYSGTSGIQYF | TGTGCCAGCAGTTACTACTCCGGGACTAGCGGGATTCAGTATTTT
TRBJ1-2 | . | . | TRBV28 | CASTGGNYGYTF | TGTGCCAGCACGGGGGGAAACTATGGCTACACCTTC
TRBJ2-6 | . | . | TRBV6-1 | CASSGVTHANVLTF | TGTGCCAGCAGTGGTGTGACACACGCCAACGTCCTGACTTTC
TRBJ1-2 | once | . | TRBV28 | CASSSPWGLINYGYTF | TGTGCCAGCAGTTCGCCATGGGGGCTCATTAACTATGGCTACACCTTC
TRBJ1-1 | . | TRBD1 | TRBV14 | CASSTARGYTEAFF | TGTGCCAGCAGTACCGCCAGGGGGTACACTGAAGCTTTCTTT
TRBJ1-1 | . | . | TRBV28 | CASSSLRRLDTEAFF | TGTGCCAGCAGTTCCCTGCGACGGCTAGACACTGAAGCTTTCTTT
TRBJ1-4 | . | . | TRBV2 | CASSVLWGGNEKLFF | TGTGCCAGCAGTGTCCTTTGGGGGGGTAATGAAAAACTGTTTTTT
TRBJ2-7 | . | . | TRBV28 | CASSFRERPYEQYF | TGTGCCAGCAGTTTCCGCGAGAGGCCCTACGAGCAGTACTTC
TRBJ1-1 | . | . | TRBV21-1 | CASSKVIREGRGTEAFF | TGTGCCAGCAGCAAAGTCATCAGGGAGGGGCGCGGCACTGAAGCTTTCTTT
TRBJ2-2 | once | . | TRBV29-1 | CSVILGGLSTGELFF | TGCAGCGTTATCCTCGGGGGGCTCTCCACCGGGGAGCTGTTTTTT
TRBJ2-3 | . | . | TRBV5-1 | CASRSSPDTQYF | TGCGCCAGCAGGTCCTCCCCAGATACGCAGTATTTT
TRBJ2-1 | . | TRBD2 | TRBV5-1 | CASSLVSGVYNEQFF | TGCGCCAGCAGCTTAGTTAGCGGGGTGTACAATGAGCAGTTCTTC
TRBJ1-4 | . | . | TRBV5-6 | CASSERGQLDEKLFF | TGTGCCAGCAGCGAACGAGGACAACTTGATGAAAAACTGTTTTTT
TRBJ2-1 | . | TRBD2 | TRBV27 | CASSIRLAGGPGSEQFF | TGTGCCAGCAGTATCCGACTAGCGGGAGGGCCAGGGAGTGAGCAGTTCTTC
TRBJ2-1 | . | TRBD2 | TRBV28 | CASSFLAGENNEQFF | TGTGCCAGCAGTTTTTTGGCGGGAGAGAACAATGAGCAGTTCTTC